The rows below give T cell receptor beta chains drawn from one sample of a study of regulatory T cells in long-lasting Graves disease. MiXCR, applied by TCRdb to the multiplex PCR reads, yields one record per CDR3 protein. The sample shows under 450,000 distinct CDR3 sequences, roughly 15% of them seen only once. These same records also appear under a second study, on T cells in Graves' hyperthyroidism and ophthalmopathy.

The specimen was peripheral blood mononuclear cells (PBMCs), collected at new diagnosis, from a patient treated with antithyroid drugs. All receptors derive from a woman younger than 35 with Graves disease. Each CDR3 is given with its conserved first and last residue. The order of the fields is V gene, D gene, J gene, clone size, CDR3 protein, CDR3 DNA. D genes are given only for firm matches. Clone size is stated in some rows and not others, as once, few, many or a class when expanded.

v_gene: TRBV6-5
d_gene: -
j_gene: TRBJ2-7
abundance: many
CDR3aa: CASSYSPGSDEQYF
CDR3nt: TGTGCCAGCAGTTACTCCCCCGGCAGCGACGAGCAGTACTTC

v_gene: TRBV3-1
d_gene: -
j_gene: TRBJ2-7
abundance: -
CDR3aa: CASSRGQNYEQYF
CDR3nt: TGTGCCAGCAGCCGGGGACAAAACTACGAGCAGTACTTC

v_gene: TRBV24-1
d_gene: -
j_gene: TRBJ1-1
abundance: -
CDR3aa: CATRGGGAGSYTEAFF
CDR3nt: TGTGCCACCAGAGGGGGGGGGGCGGGTTCGTACACTGAAGCTTTCTTT

v_gene: TRBV19
d_gene: -
j_gene: TRBJ2-1
abundance: -
CDR3aa: CASSRGSASSYNEQFF
CDR3nt: TGTGCCAGTAGTAGGGGGTCAGCGAGCTCCTACAATGAGCAGTTCTTC

v_gene: TRBV4-1
d_gene: -
j_gene: TRBJ2-6
abundance: -
CDR3aa: CASSQEGANVLTF
CDR3nt: TGCGCCAGCAGCCAAGAAGGGGCCAACGTCCTGACTTTC

v_gene: TRBV29-1
d_gene: TRBD1
j_gene: TRBJ1-2
abundance: -
CDR3aa: CSVDGQGEPSYTF
CDR3nt: TGCAGCGTGGATGGACAGGGAGAGCCTAGCTACACCTTC

v_gene: TRBV6-5
d_gene: -
j_gene: TRBJ1-2
abundance: few
CDR3aa: CASSYSGGLGAHVTF
CDR3nt: TGTGCCAGCAGTTACTCTGGGGGGCTTGGGGCTCATGTCACCTTC

v_gene: TRBV20-1
d_gene: TRBD1
j_gene: TRBJ2-7
abundance: few
CDR3aa: CSVGQGISYEQYF
CDR3nt: TGCAGTGTTGGACAGGGAATTTCCTACGAGCAGTACTTC

v_gene: TRBV30
d_gene: -
j_gene: TRBJ1-5
abundance: many
CDR3aa: CAWSKPGGQPQHF
CDR3nt: TGTGCCTGGAGTAAGCCAGGCGGTCAGCCCCAGCATTTT

v_gene: TRBV20-1
d_gene: -
j_gene: TRBJ2-1
abundance: many
CDR3aa: CSLYTGERIGEQFF
CDR3nt: TGCAGTCTCTATACGGGAGAACGGATAGGTGAGCAGTTCTTC

v_gene: TRBV6-1
d_gene: -
j_gene: TRBJ2-3
abundance: many
CDR3aa: CASSLRGKDTQYF
CDR3nt: TGTGCCAGCAGTCTGAGGGGTAAGGATACGCAGTATTTT

v_gene: TRBV5-1
d_gene: -
j_gene: TRBJ2-5
abundance: many
CDR3aa: CASSLAREGETQYF
CDR3nt: TGCGCCAGCAGCTTGGCTAGGGAAGGGGAGACCCAGTACTTC

v_gene: TRBV5-1
d_gene: -
j_gene: TRBJ2-7
abundance: -
CDR3aa: CASSPEYSYEQYF
CDR3nt: TGCGCCAGCAGCCCTGAATACTCCTACGAGCAGTACTTC

v_gene: TRBV6-1
d_gene: TRBD2
j_gene: TRBJ2-3
abundance: -
CDR3aa: CASRRQLAVSTDTQYF
CDR3nt: TGTGCCAGCAGGCGACAACTAGCGGTTAGCACAGATACGCAGTATTTT

v_gene: TRBV20-1
d_gene: -
j_gene: TRBJ2-7
abundance: many
CDR3aa: CSASGRGSYEQYF
CDR3nt: TGCAGTGCTAGTGGCAGGGGCTCCTACGAGCAGTACTTC

v_gene: TRBV18
d_gene: -
j_gene: TRBJ2-7
abundance: many
CDR3aa: CASSRAYEQYF
CDR3nt: TGTGCCAGCTCGAGGGCCTACGAGCAGTACTTC

v_gene: TRBV19
d_gene: -
j_gene: TRBJ1-5
abundance: -
CDR3aa: CASSRDLTLINQPQHF
CDR3nt: TGTGCCAGTAGTCGAGACCTCACATTAATCAATCAGCCCCAGCATTTT

v_gene: TRBV9
d_gene: TRBD2
j_gene: TRBJ2-3
abundance: few
CDR3aa: CASSPQGGGALMRTNTQYF
CDR3nt: TGTGCCAGCAGCCCCCAGGGCGGGGGGGCCTTGATGAGGACAAATACGCAGTATTTT

v_gene: TRBV10-2
d_gene: -
j_gene: TRBJ2-5
abundance: -
CDR3aa: CACRDQETQYF
CDR3nt: TGCGCCTGTAGAGACCAAGAGACCCAGTACTTC

v_gene: TRBV7-9
d_gene: TRBD2
j_gene: TRBJ2-7
abundance: -
CDR3aa: CASSLEGRGRTDEQYF
CDR3nt: TGTGCCAGCAGCTTAGAGGGTCGCGGGAGGACCGACGAGCAGTACTTC

v_gene: TRBV18
d_gene: TRBD2
j_gene: TRBJ2-1
abundance: -
CDR3aa: CASSPRAGLAGGYEQFF
CDR3nt: TGTGCCAGCTCACCAAGGGCCGGACTAGCGGGAGGCTATGAGCAGTTCTTC

v_gene: TRBV14
d_gene: -
j_gene: TRBJ1-6
abundance: -
CDR3aa: CASSQDPGRTLHF
CDR3nt: TGTGCCAGCAGCCAAGACCCGGGTCGAACCCTCCACTTT

v_gene: TRBV27
d_gene: TRBD1
j_gene: TRBJ2-2
abundance: few
CDR3aa: CASSLSVGTGAGELFF
CDR3nt: TGTGCCAGCAGTTTGTCTGTGGGGACAGGGGCCGGGGAGCTGTTTTTT

v_gene: TRBV6-1
d_gene: -
j_gene: TRBJ1-1
abundance: -
CDR3aa: CASSARSGVAATEAFF
CDR3nt: TGTGCCAGCAGTGCCCGCTCAGGGGTGGCCGCCACTGAAGCTTTCTTT

v_gene: TRBV5-1
d_gene: -
j_gene: TRBJ1-1
abundance: many
CDR3aa: CASSLMGGFNTEAFF
CDR3nt: TGCGCCAGCAGCTTAATGGGGGGATTTAACACTGAAGCTTTCTTT

v_gene: TRBV28
d_gene: TRBD2
j_gene: TRBJ2-7
abundance: many
CDR3aa: CASAAVTSGKYEQYF
CDR3nt: TGTGCCAGCGCCGCGGTGACTAGCGGGAAATACGAGCAGTACTTC

v_gene: TRBV5-1
d_gene: -
j_gene: TRBJ1-3
abundance: few
CDR3aa: CASSLGTFAGNTIYF
CDR3nt: TGTGCCAGCAGCCTCGGGACATTCGCTGGAAACACCATATATTTT

v_gene: TRBV24-1
d_gene: -
j_gene: TRBJ1-5
abundance: many
CDR3aa: CATHPYSQYFSNQPQHF
CDR3nt: TGTGCCACCCACCCCTATTCCCAGTACTTTAGCAATCAGCCCCAGCATTTT

v_gene: TRBV20-1
d_gene: -
j_gene: TRBJ2-3
abundance: many
CDR3aa: CSARGEALGSVGTDTQYF
CDR3nt: TGCAGTGCTAGAGGCGAAGCCCTAGGTAGTGTGGGCACAGATACGCAGTATTTT

v_gene: TRBV11-2
d_gene: -
j_gene: TRBJ1-3
abundance: many
CDR3aa: CASSSNIRNTIYF
CDR3nt: TGTGCCAGCAGCTCCAATATCCGAAACACCATATATTTT